This T cell receptor (beta chain) was obtained from a study of T cell responses to AZD1222 COVID-19 vaccine. Findings of the study overall: Nearly half of spike-specific TCRs reportedly go after variant regions that carry no mutations. Sampling that yielded the repertoires occurred only after the peak T cell response.

The data were produced by immunoSEQ multiplex PCR, yet TCRdb's version contains in-frame clones alone and is incomplete. The sample records some 120,000 clones, about 92% being singletons. Per germline, CDR1 SGHKS and CDR2 YYEKEE (reference sequence). This CDR3 is 20 amino acids long. The V gene end was trimmed by 0 bases and the J gene end by 5 bases; junction bases not matched to a gene: 18. Of note for this clone: Its matching antigen is unknown.

The chain is built from TRBV5-5 and TRBJ2-7; 12 bases agree with TRBD2. The sequencing used peripheral blood, collected on day 0 of MenACWY control vaccination. This sequence originates from an adult in good health. CDR3 region: CASSLGPGRRLAGGSDEQYF. DNA of the CDR3: TGTGCCAGCAGCTTGGGGCCAGGGCGAAGGCTAGCGGGAGGGTCGGACGAGCAGTACTTC.